Listed below are T cell receptor beta chains from one sample, sequenced in a study of blood T cell repertoires in COVID-19. Libraries were prepared by immunoSEQ multiplex PCR; TCRdb keeps only in-frame clonotypes and omits some of them. The sample has about 180,000 clones; around 76% are singletons. Sequencing used peripheral blood. These receptor sequences come from a woman in her 70s with acute or convalescent COVID-19. CDR3s include the opening cysteine and the closing phenylalanine or tryptophan. A D gene is named only where the DNA matches it firmly. For some rows the clone size is stated as once, few or many, or as a class when expanded; others skip it.

TRBD2,TRBJ2-5,TRBV2,many,CASSPTGLIKTQYF,TGTGCCAGCAGTCCTACGGGACTAATAAAGACCCAGTACTTC
TRBD2,TRBJ2-7,TRBV4-1,-,CASSQAGTSGMSYEQYF,TGCGCCAGCAGCCAGGCCGGGACTAGCGGGATGTCCTACGAGCAGTACTTC
TRBD2,TRBJ2-3,TRBV7-2,-,CASSSRTSPTDTQYF,TGTGCCAGCAGTTCGCGGACTAGCCCCACAGATACGCAGTATTTT
TRBD2,TRBJ2-3,TRBV28,-,CASSPTSGSDTQYF,TGTGCCAGCAGCCCGACTAGCGGGTCAGATACGCAGTATTTT
-,TRBJ1-2,TRBV7-2,-,CASRNDRTSNYGYTF,TGTGCCAGCAGAAACGACAGAACCTCTAACTATGGCTACACCTTC
TRBD1,TRBJ2-5,TRBV27,few,CASSLTAGGAVETQYF,TGTGCCAGCAGTTTAACGGCAGGGGGTGCGGTTGAGACCCAGTACTTC
TRBD1,TRBJ2-7,TRBV28,-,CASSLVDRAIYEQYF,TGTGCCAGCAGTTTGGTGGACAGGGCCATCTACGAGCAGTACTTC
TRBD2,TRBJ2-3,TRBV24-1,-,CATSGGLATSTDTQYF,TGTGCCACCAGTGGCGGACTAGCGACTAGCACAGATACGCAGTATTTT
TRBD1,TRBJ1-2,TRBV11-2,few,CASSFPRGRGLLSNYGYTF,TGTGCCAGCAGCTTCCCTCGGGGCAGGGGGCTACTATCGAACTATGGCTACACCTTC
TRBD1,TRBJ1-2,TRBV19,-,CASSPRDSLTYGYTF,TGTGCCAGTAGTCCCCGGGACAGTCTTACCTATGGCTACACCTTC
-,TRBJ1-2,TRBV6-2/TRBV6-3,once,CASSPPQGRYGYTF,TGTGCCAGCAGCCCCCCGCAGGGTCGCTATGGCTACACCTTC
TRBD1,TRBJ1-2,TRBV10-3,few,CAISEWTGFYGYTF,TGTGCCATCAGTGAGTGGACAGGGTTCTATGGCTACACCTTC
TRBD1,TRBJ1-3,TRBV30,-,CAWSPWTGGLSGNTIYF,TGTGCCTGGAGCCCTTGGACAGGGGGCCTCTCTGGAAACACCATATATTTT
-,TRBJ2-1,TRBV5-1,once,CASSLQTGYGEQFF,TGCGCCAGCAGCTTGCAGACAGGATATGGTGAGCAGTTCTTC
TRBD1,TRBJ2-1,TRBV6-6,-,CASSLRRGQGANGQFF,TGTGCCAGCAGTTTGCGCAGGGGACAGGGGGCAAACGGGCAGTTCTTC
-,TRBJ1-6,TRBV30,-,CAWSPTPGSHLHF,TGTGCCTGGAGCCCTACCCCCGGGTCTCACCTCCACTTT
-,TRBJ2-6,TRBV19,-,CASSKLQGSGANVLTF,TGTGCCAGTAGTAAACTGCAGGGTTCAGGGGCCAACGTCCTGACTTTC
-,TRBJ1-2,TRBV7-5,-,CARNFDRVSNYGYTF,TGTGCCAGAAACTTTGACAGGGTGTCCAACTATGGCTACACCTTC
-,TRBJ2-3,TRBV7-9,-,CASSLGRGRDTDTQYF,TGTGCCAGCAGCTTAGGGAGAGGCCGAGACACAGATACGCAGTATTTT
TRBD2,TRBJ2-2,TRBV18,few,CASSPRGTRSGELFF,TGTGCCAGCTCACCACGAGGGACTAGGTCCGGGGAGCTGTTTTTT
-,TRBJ2-1,TRBV3-1/TRBV3-2,once,CASSQGTSFYNEQFF,TGTGCCAGCAGCCAAGGCACTAGCTTTTACAATGAGCAGTTCTTC
-,TRBJ1-6,TRBV11-2,-,CASSSSFRDSPLHF,TGTGCCAGCAGCTCGAGCTTTCGTGATTCACCCCTCCACTTT
-,TRBJ1-2,TRBV19,-,CASSIDEGSNGYTF,TGTGCCAGTAGTATAGACGAGGGATCGAATGGCTACACCTTC
-,TRBJ1-2,TRBV6-5,-,CASSYLGRDGYTF,TGTGCCAGCAGTTACTTAGGCAGGGATGGCTACACCTTC
TRBD1,TRBJ2-2,TRBV10-3,-,CAISESMQGASGELFF,TGTGCCATCAGTGAGTCGATGCAGGGGGCTAGCGGGGAGCTGTTTTTT
TRBD2,TRBJ2-3,TRBV9,-,CASSASWTSQGTDTQYF,TGTGCCAGCAGCGCCAGTTGGACTAGCCAGGGCACAGATACGCAGTATTTT
-,TRBJ2-2,TRBV7-2,-,CASSRTTANTGELFF,TGTGCCAGCAGCCGGACAACCGCGAACACCGGGGAGCTGTTTTTT
TRBD2,TRBJ2-1,TRBV10-3,-,CAISDSGRASRWRNEQFF,TGTGCCATCAGTGATAGCGGGAGGGCCAGTCGGTGGCGAAATGAGCAGTTCTTC
-,TRBJ1-5,TRBV30,-,CAWSVRFGWSNQPQHF,TGTGCCTGGAGTGTACGATTCGGGTGGTCGAATCAGCCCCAGCATTTT
TRBD1,TRBJ1-2,TRBV5-1,-,CASRNRQGASYGYTF,TGCGCCAGCAGAAATAGACAGGGAGCTAGCTATGGCTACACCTTC
-,TRBJ1-6,TRBV11-1,-,CASSQNRVRSPLHF,TGTGCCAGCAGTCAAAACAGGGTCCGTTCACCCCTCCACTTT
TRBD2,TRBJ2-1,TRBV18,-,CASSPILAGGTGQFF,TGTGCCAGCTCACCTATCCTAGCGGGAGGGACTGGGCAGTTCTTC
-,TRBJ2-1,TRBV11-2,few,CASSLADRGYEQFF,TGTGCCAGCAGCTTAGCCGACCGAGGGTATGAGCAGTTCTTC
TRBD1,TRBJ2-2,TRBV7-9,-,CASSPRSGGITGELFF,TGTGCCAGCAGCCCCAGGTCAGGGGGCATCACCGGGGAGCTGTTTTTT
TRBD1,TRBJ2-2,TRBV25-1,once,CASSGGDRGPGELFF,TGTGCCAGCAGTGGGGGGGACAGGGGCCCCGGGGAGCTGTTTTTT
-,TRBJ1-2,TRBV20-1,-,CSARREGGYTF,TGCAGTGCTAGGCGGGAAGGGGGCTACACCTTC
TRBD1,TRBJ1-2,TRBV12-3/TRBV12-4,-,CASSSQGADGYTF,TGTGCCAGCAGTTCCCAGGGGGCGGATGGCTACACCTTC
-,TRBJ1-5,TRBV15,-,CATSRVLSQYQPQHF,TGTGCCACCAGCAGAGTTCTAAGTCAATATCAGCCCCAGCATTTT
TRBD1,TRBJ1-5,TRBV28,-,CASAPGTGGQPQHF,TGTGCCAGCGCTCCCGGGACAGGGGGGCAGCCCCAGCATTTT
TRBD1,TRBJ1-1,TRBV9,-,CASSSRDRLWNTEAFF,TGTGCCAGCAGCTCCCGGGACAGGCTTTGGAACACTGAAGCTTTCTTT
-,TRBJ1-3,TRBV29-1,-,CSATGRGNTIYF,TGCAGCGCCACAGGGCGGGGAAACACCATATATTTT
TRBD2,TRBJ2-3,TRBV20-1,-,CSASDRRAGGFTQYF,TGCAGTGCTAGTGATCGGAGAGCGGGGGGGTTTACGCAGTATTTT
-,TRBJ2-2,TRBV5-1,-,CASSLVKGSATGELFF,TGCGCCAGCAGCTTGGTAAAGGGGTCGGCCACCGGGGAGCTGTTTTTT
TRBD1,TRBJ1-2,TRBV28,once,CASSLQGAYGGYTF,TGTGCCAGCAGCCTACAGGGGGCGTACGGGGGCTACACCTTC
TRBD1,TRBJ1-5,TRBV28,once,CASVTGGGLQPQHF,TGTGCCAGCGTTACAGGGGGCGGTCTTCAGCCCCAGCATTTT
-,TRBJ2-3,TRBV6-6,-,CASSYPSGTDTQYF,TGTGCCAGCAGTTACCCTAGCGGCACAGATACGCAGTATTTT
TRBD1,TRBJ2-5,TRBV7-9,-,CASSPQDRGFQETQYF,TGTGCCAGCAGCCCCCAAGACAGGGGGTTCCAAGAGACCCAGTACTTC
-,TRBJ1-1,TRBV6-6,-,CASSRDGLFSEAFF,TGTGCCAGCAGCCGAGACGGACTCTTTAGTGAAGCTTTCTTT
-,TRBJ1-5,TRBV2,-,CASRVGLSVRGQPQHF,TGTGCCAGCAGGGTAGGACTGTCAGTCAGGGGTCAGCCCCAGCATTTT
-,TRBJ1-5,TRBV7-9,-,CASSLTDQPQHF,TGTGCCAGCAGCTTAACAGATCAGCCCCAGCATTTT
-,TRBJ2-5,TRBV7-2,-,CASSLANSQETQYF,TGTGCCAGCAGCTTAGCGAACAGCCAAGAGACCCAGTACTTC
-,TRBJ1-5,TRBV28,-,CASTRSNQPQHF,TGTGCCAGCACACGGAGCAATCAGCCCCAGCATTTT